A single sample gave rise to the 11 T cell receptor beta chains below, sequenced in a study of cytomegalovirus exposure and HLA in healthy donors. PCR was performed using 60 Vbeta and 13 Jbeta primers. Sequencing was performed with immunoSEQ multiplex PCR; in TCRdb, only in-frame clones are kept and a portion is missing. The top ten clones hold 4% to 4.5% of a sample with 130,000 to 150,000 clones, approximately 78% of them seen once. Sequencing input: PBMCs. The receptor set was obtained from a woman between 40 and 50 years old in good health and CMV-seropositive.

CDR3 in amino acids: CASSAPWGADSSSGYTF. The DNA of the CDR3 is TGTGCCAGCAGCGCCCCCTGGGGCGCGGATTCGTCTTCTGGCTACACCTTC. The genes are TRBV28 and TRBJ1-2, with D perhaps matching TRBD1 (5 bases). The CDR3 loop spans 17 amino acids. Germline V gives CDR1 MDHEN, CDR2 SYDVKM. V lost 6 bases, J lost 7 bases, and 27 bases lay in between.

This clone was counted a few times. Here the CDR3 reads CAISISGSGSDTQYF. CDR3 sequence (DNA): TGTGCCATCAGTATAAGCGGGAGTGGGTCAGATACGCAGTATTTT. The genes are TRBV10-3 and TRBJ2-3; 8 bases match TRBD2. This CDR3 has 15 residues. The V and J ends lost 5 bases and 4 bases, in that order; junction bases with no gene match: 8. Germline-derived CDR1 and CDR2 are ENHRY and SYGVKD.

This chain connects TRBV4-2 to TRBJ1-5; tentatively, D is TRBD1 (6 bases). Germline values: CDR1 LGHNA, CDR2 YNFKEQ. Trimming removed 8 bases from V and 0 bases from J, with 11 bases in between. This CDR3 is built from 14 residues. The CDR3 bases are TGTGCCAGCTCAGAGGGGGATAGCAATCAGCCCCAGCATTTT. As protein: CASSEGDSNQPQHF.

The V and J genes are TRBV5-5 and TRBJ2-2; 7 bases match TRBD1. This CDR3 is 14 amino acids long. Trimming took 3 bases from V and 5 from J; bases not matched to a gene: 4. CDR1 and CDR2 from the germline V gene are SGHKS and YYEKEE (reference sequence). CDR3 sequence reads: CASSYGTATGELFF. The CDR3, as DNA: TGTGCCAGCAGCTACGGGACAGCAACCGGGGAGCTGTTTTTT.

J is TRBJ2-1 and V is TRBV6-5; 12 positions match TRBD2. The ends lost 3 bases at V and 11 bases at J; junction bases unmatched: 11. The CDR3 covers 16 residues. Germline V gene lookup returns CDR1 MNHEY and CDR2 SVGAGI. This CDR3 is CASSYLSSGRAFKQFF. As DNA, the CDR3 is TGTGCCAGCAGTTATCTCTCTAGCGGGAGGGCCTTCAAGCAGTTCTTC.

V is TRBV11-2 and J is TRBJ1-1, with D perhaps matching TRBD1 (5 bases). Trimming cost V 3 bases and J 1 base, with 12 bases left between them. Germline V gives CDR1 SGHAT, CDR2 FQNNGV. CDR3 length: 15 amino acids. CDR3 residues: CASSLGGLSNTEAFF. In nucleotides, the CDR3 is TGTGCCAGCAGCTTGGGGGGACTCTCGAACACTGAAGCTTTCTTT.

The chain couples TRBV19 to TRBJ2-3; tentatively, D is TRBD1 (5 bases). CDR1 and CDR2 (germline): LNHDA, SQIVND (reference sequence). This CDR3 has 16 residues. The V gene lost 5 bases and the J gene lost 2 bases, with 17 bases spanning the gap. CDR3 loop: CASSHQTDSFTDTQYF. Written as DNA, the CDR3 is TGTGCCAGTAGTCACCAAACCGACAGCTTCACAGATACGCAGTATTTT.

V is TRBV12-2 and J is TRBJ2-3; TRBD2 is the table's D call, not checked against the DNA. TRBV12-2 is labeled a pseudogene. This CDR3 comprises 18 residues. CDR3 sequence: CASRLARTSGRGADTQYF. The CDR3, as DNA: TGTGCAAGTCGCTTAGCCAGGACTAGCGGGAGAGGCGCAGATACGCAGTATTTT.

The J gene is TRBJ2-1, the V gene TRBV27; D uncertain. Trimming left V 3 bases short and J 6 bases short, with 9 bases between. From germline, CDR1 is MNHEY and CDR2 SMNVEV (reference sequence). The CDR3 consists of 13 residues. Written as DNA, the CDR3 is TGTGCCAGCAGTTTGGCTAGAACCAATGAGCAGTTCTTC. Translating gives CASSLARTNEQFF.

V gene TRBV28 combines with J gene TRBJ1-1; no clear D. With 4 bases removed from V and 4 bases from J, the gap between germline ends came to 13 bases. Per the germline V gene, CDR1 is MDHEN and CDR2 is SYDVKM. The CDR3 is made up of 14 amino acids. CDR3 residues: CASSSPQGSTEAFF. The CDR3 DNA reads as TGTGCCAGCAGTTCTCCCCAAGGGAGCACTGAAGCTTTCTTT.

V and J are TRBV30 and TRBJ2-3; TRBD2 aligns across 8 bases. The germline CDR1 and CDR2 sequences are GTSNPN and SVGIG (reference sequence). V lost 5 bases, J lost 3 bases, and 10 bases stayed unmatched. This CDR3 is 15 amino acids long. CDR3 in amino acids: CAWGIGLAETDTQYF. The CDR3, as DNA: TGTGCCTGGGGAATCGGACTAGCTGAAACAGATACGCAGTATTTT. The variable domain in full, with the rest retrieved from reference TRBV30 and TRBJ2-3, is SQTIHQWPATLVQPVGSPLSLECTVEGTSNPNLYWYRQAAGRGLQLLFYSVGIGQISSEVPQNLSASRPQDRQFILSSKKLLLSDSGFYLCAWGIGLAETDTQYFGPGTRLTVL.